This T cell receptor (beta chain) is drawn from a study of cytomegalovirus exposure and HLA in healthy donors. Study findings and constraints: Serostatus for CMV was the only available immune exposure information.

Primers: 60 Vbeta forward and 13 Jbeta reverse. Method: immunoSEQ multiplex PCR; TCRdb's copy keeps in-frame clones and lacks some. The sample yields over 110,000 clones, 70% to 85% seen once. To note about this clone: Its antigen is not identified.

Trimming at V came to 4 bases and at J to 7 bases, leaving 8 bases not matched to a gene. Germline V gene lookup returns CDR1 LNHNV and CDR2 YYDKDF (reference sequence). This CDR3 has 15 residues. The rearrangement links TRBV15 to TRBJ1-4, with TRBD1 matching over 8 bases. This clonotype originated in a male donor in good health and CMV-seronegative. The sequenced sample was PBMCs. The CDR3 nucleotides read TGTGCCACCAGCAACTGGACAGGGTTCTCTGAAAAACTGTTTTTT. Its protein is CATSNWTGFSEKLFF.